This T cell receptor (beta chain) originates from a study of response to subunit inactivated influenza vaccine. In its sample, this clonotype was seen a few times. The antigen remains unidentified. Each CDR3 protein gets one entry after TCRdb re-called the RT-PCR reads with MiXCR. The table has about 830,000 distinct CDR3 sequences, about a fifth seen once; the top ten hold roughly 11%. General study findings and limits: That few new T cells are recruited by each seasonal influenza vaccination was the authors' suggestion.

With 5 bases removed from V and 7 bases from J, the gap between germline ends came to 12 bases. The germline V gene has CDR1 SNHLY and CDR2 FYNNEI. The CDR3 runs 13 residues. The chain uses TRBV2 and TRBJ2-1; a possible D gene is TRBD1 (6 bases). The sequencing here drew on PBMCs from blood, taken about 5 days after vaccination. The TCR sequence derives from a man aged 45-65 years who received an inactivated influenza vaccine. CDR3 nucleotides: TGTGCCAGCAGTTCGGCAGGGGTTAATGAGCAGTTCTTC. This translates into CASSSAGVNEQFF. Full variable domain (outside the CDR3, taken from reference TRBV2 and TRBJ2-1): EPEVTQTPSHQVTQMGQEVILRCVPISNHLYFYWYRQILGQKVEFLVSFYNNEISEKSEIFDDQFSVERPDGSNFTLKIRSTKLEDSAMYFCASSSAGVNEQFFGPGTRLTVL.